One and the same sample provided the 32 T cell receptor beta chains below, sequenced in a study of identical twins. TCRdb re-called the 5' RACE reads with MiXCR, one entry per CDR3 protein. The profile covers hundreds of thousands of distinct CDR3 sequences, with over 15% appearing a single time and around 13% taken by the ten largest. The sample was also reused in another study, on T cells expressing NK-cell markers.

Sample: PBMCs. These receptors were taken from a woman between 18 and 30 years old in good health.

The chain links TRBV6-2 or TRBV6-3 to TRBJ2-1, with 9 bases lining up with TRBD2. The CDR3 is made up of 13 amino acids. CDR1 is MNHEY and CDR2 is SVGEGT in the germline V gene. J was trimmed by 8 bases and V by 6 bases; bases with no gene match: 5. CDR3 nucleotides: TGTGCCAGCAGCCGCGGGGGGGGCTATGAGCAGTTCTTC. It codes for CASSRGGGYEQFF.

The genes are TRBV4-1 and TRBJ2-1; tentatively, D is TRBD2 (6 bases). Looked up from germline, CDR1 is MGHRA and CDR2 is YSYEKL. Trimming left V 1 base short and J 10 bases short, with 20 bases between. CDR3 length: 16 residues. CDR3 amino acids: CASSQGPGTGGSEQFF. CDR3 DNA: TGCGCCAGCAGCCAAGGGCCCGGGACTGGGGGATCCGAGCAGTTCTTC.

The rearrangement links TRBV7-2 to TRBJ2-1; TRBD2 aligns across 9 bases. CDR1 SGHTA and CDR2 FQGNSA come from the germline V gene. Germline trimming cut 3 bases from V and 4 bases from J; bases unmatched to any gene: 7. The CDR3 has 16 amino acids. The CDR3 reads CASSFRSGSAYNEQFF. The CDR3 DNA follows: TGTGCCAGCAGCTTCCGTAGCGGGAGTGCGTACAATGAGCAGTTCTTC.

This clonotype turned up a few times. The gene calls are TRBV9 and TRBJ1-1; 7 nucleotides align to TRBD1. Germline V gives CDR1 SGDLS, CDR2 YYNGEE. The CDR3 sequence is 14 residues long. V lost 3 bases, J lost 4 bases, and 6 bases stayed unmatched. The CDR3 sequence is CASSASRGVTEAFF. For the CDR3, the DNA is TGTGCCAGCAGCGCATCCAGGGGGGTCACTGAAGCTTTCTTT.

This clonotype was counted a few times. The J gene is TRBJ2-5, the V gene TRBV29-1, with 10 bases lining up with TRBD2. The V gene's germline CDR1 is SQVTM and CDR2 ANQGSEA. V was clipped by 7 bases and J by 1 base; unmatched bases: 9. The CDR3 runs to 15 residues. The CDR3 DNA reads TGCAGCGCGCCTCGGAGCGGGGGGGTCCAAGAGACCCAGTACTTC. Translation gives CSAPRSGGVQETQYF. Looking up the rest from reference TRBV29-1 and TRBJ2-5 gives the full variable domain: SAVISQKPSRDICQRGTSLTIQCQVDSQVTMMFWYRQQPGQSLTLIATANQGSEATYESGFVIDKFPISRPNLTFSTLTVSNMSPEDSSIYLCSAPRSGGVQETQYFGPGTRLLVL.

This clonotype was detected many times. V and J are TRBV12-3 or TRBV12-4 and TRBJ2-1, with 9 bases matching TRBD2. The V gene end was trimmed by 5 bases and the J gene end by 8 bases; junction bases not matched to a gene: 13. CDR3 length: 16 residues. In DNA, the CDR3 is TGTGCCAGCAGTCCCTGGGTAGGTAGCGGGAGTTATGAGCAGTTCTTC. Its translation: CASSPWVGSGSYEQFF.

This clonotype was recorded once. The CDR3, as DNA: TGTGCCAGCAGTCTTAGGCACCTGGGGAACATTCAGTACTTC. Its protein product is CASSLRHLGNIQYF. The chain carries TRBV12-3 or TRBV12-4 and TRBJ2-4; D uncertain. V lost 5 bases to trimming and J lost 7 bases, with 15 bases between them. This CDR3 is 14 amino acids long.

The table lists this clonotype with a few counts. The V gene is TRBV12-3 or TRBV12-4, the J gene TRBJ2-3; 9 nucleotides match TRBD2. This CDR3 region has 17 residues. Unmatched junction bases numbered 15, after V lost 5 bases and J lost 6 bases. DNA of the CDR3: TGTGCCAGCAGTCCCACACTCCCCCTAGCGGGGAGCGATACGCAGTATTTT. It specifies CASSPTLPLAGSDTQYF.

The rearrangement joins TRBV5-1 to TRBJ2-5; D perhaps matches TRBD2 (6 bases). Germline CDR1 reads SGHRS; CDR2 reads YFSETQ. Trimming cost V 7 bases and J 5 bases, with 21 bases left between them. The CDR3 totals 15 residues. The CDR3 bases are TGCGCCAGCTTTCCGTGGAGGGGACCTTCGGAGACCCAGTACTTC. This sequence encodes CASFPWRGPSETQYF.

This sequence joins TRBV11-2 and TRBJ2-2; D is possibly TRBD2 (7 bases). This CDR3 has 16 residues. Trimming left V 1 base short and J 8 bases short, with 17 bases between. In germline, CDR1 is SGHAT, CDR2 FQNNGV. CDR3 DNA: TGTGCCAGCAGCTTAGGTCCGGGGGGCACATGGGGGGAGCTGTTTTTT. Translating gives CASSLGPGGTWGELFF.

The chain recombines TRBV29-1 with TRBJ2-1; perhaps TRBD2 as D (7 bases). From germline, CDR1 is SQVTM and CDR2 ANQGSEA. This CDR3 is built from 17 residues. V was clipped by 2 bases and J by 7 bases, with 24 bases between them. CDR3 nucleotide sequence: TGCAGCGTTGAATTCTCCTGGGGGGGGCAGGGTGGAAATGAGCAGTTCTTC. The encoded protein is CSVEFSWGGQGGNEQFF.

This CDR3 reads CSARGAVEETQYF. The DNA for the CDR3 is TGCAGTGCTAGAGGTGCAGTCGAAGAGACCCAGTACTTC. The chain combines TRBV20-1 with TRBJ2-5, with no clear D. With 1 base removed from V and 3 bases from J, the gap between germline ends came to 9 bases. The V gene's germline CDR1 is DFQATT and CDR2 SNEGSKA (reference sequence). This CDR3 has 13 residues.

This chain connects TRBV6-2 or TRBV6-3 to TRBJ2-1; D not resolved. The CDR3 is made up of 14 amino acids. Germline lookup yields CDR1 MNHEY and CDR2 SVGEGT. V lost 4 bases to trimming and J lost 2 bases, with 9 bases between them. CDR3 protein: CASSFGRPYNEQFF. Written as DNA, the CDR3 is TGTGCCAGCAGTTTCGGAAGACCCTACAATGAGCAGTTCTTC.

This clonotype has only a few counts. This chain uses TRBV6-5 with TRBJ2-1; 13 bases map to TRBD2. This CDR3 spans 18 amino acids. The germline gives CDR1 MNHEY, CDR2 SVGAGI. Trimming cost V 4 bases and J 6 bases; bases outside gene matches: 12. The CDR3 DNA follows: TGTGCCAGCAGTTCCCCTGGACTAGCGGGAGCCGTAAGCAATGAGCAGTTCTTC. Translating it yields CASSSPGLAGAVSNEQFF.

This clonotype has a handful of counts. This chain joins TRBV7-2 and TRBJ2-7; D is unresolved. Trimming removed 2 bases from V and 5 bases from J, with 13 bases in between. The CDR3 extends over 14 amino acids. Germline CDR1 reads SGHTA; CDR2 reads FQGNSA. Here the CDR3 DNA reads TGTGCCAGCAGCTTACTGGGAAGAGTGGACGAGCAGTACTTC. The encoded protein is CASSLLGRVDEQYF.

The chain links TRBV15 to TRBJ2-3; D is unclear. Germline values: CDR1 LNHNV, CDR2 YYDKDF (reference sequence). CDR3 size: 16 residues. Trimming cost V 1 base and J 1 base, with 12 bases left between them. As DNA, the CDR3 is TGTGCCACCAGCAGAGGCCCAGGATCGGGCACAGATACGCAGTATTTT. Protein sequence: CATSRGPGSGTDTQYF.

This chain connects TRBV29-1 to TRBJ2-2, with TRBD1 as a possible D gene (5 bases). CDR3 size: 12 residues. Trimming shortened V by 6 bases and J by 3 bases, and 8 bases separated the two germline ends. Germline assignment: CDR1 SQVTM and CDR2 ANQGSEA. DNA for the CDR3: TGCAGCGTCCTCAGGGACACCGGGGAGCTGTTTTTT. Its translation: CSVLRDTGELFF.

J is TRBJ2-3 and V is TRBV30; D not resolved. Germline CDR1 is GTSNPN and CDR2 is SVGIG (reference sequence). Deletions cut 5 bases from V and 3 bases from J, with 3 bases between. The CDR3 is made up of 10 amino acids. CDR3 bases: TGTGCCTGGGTGACAGATACGCAGTATTTT. It encodes CAWVTDTQYF.

V and J are TRBV4-2 and TRBJ2-3; D is undetermined. The V gene lost 5 bases and the J gene lost 0 bases, with 12 bases spanning the gap. Germline CDR1 LGHNA, CDR2 YNFKEQ. The length of the CDR3 is 15 residues. The CDR3 sequence is CASSTSPPSTDTQYF. The CDR3 nucleotides read TGTGCCAGCAGCACAAGCCCCCCTAGCACAGATACGCAGTATTTT.

V is TRBV12-3 or TRBV12-4 and J is TRBJ2-1; 8 positions agree with TRBD2. V shed 6 bases and J 5 bases; nucleotides not matched to a gene: 9. The CDR3 is made up of 15 amino acids. The CDR3 DNA is TGTGCCAGCAGCTACGGACTAGCCCTCCACAATGAGCAGTTCTTC. Translating gives CASSYGLALHNEQFF.

This clonotype was detected a few times. The V and J genes are TRBV6-1 and TRBJ1-5; 7 bases map to TRBD1. V lost 4 bases and J lost 6; bases outside the gene matches: 9. This CDR3 contains 15 residues. CDR1 is MNHNS and CDR2 is SASEGT in the germline V gene. The CDR3 bases are TGTGCCAGCAGTGCGGACAGGCCAATGGGTCAGCCCCAGCATTTT. Translated, it gives CASSADRPMGQPQHF.

This clonotype was observed a few times. The chain employs TRBV6-2 or TRBV6-3 and TRBJ2-3; possibly TRBD1 for D (7 bases). The CDR3 consists of 14 residues. Trimming shortened V by 2 bases and J by 6 bases, and 12 bases separated the two germline ends. Germline V gene data show CDR1 as MNHEY and CDR2 as SVGEGT. CDR3 residues: CASSYGAGGDTQYF. CDR3 DNA sequence: TGTGCCAGCAGTTACGGAGCAGGGGGGGATACGCAGTATTTT.

The chain couples TRBV29-1 to TRBJ2-5; TRBD1 matches 7 bases. This CDR3 contains 14 residues. The V gene end was trimmed by 6 bases and the J gene end by 4 bases; junction bases not matched to a gene: 11. Germline V gives CDR1 SQVTM, CDR2 ANQGSEA. The CDR3 loop is CSVPPDRAGETQYF. CDR3 nucleotides: TGCAGCGTCCCCCCTGACAGGGCTGGAGAGACCCAGTACTTC.

This chain links TRBV20-1 with TRBJ2-2; D gene uncertain. V lost 3 bases, J lost 3 bases, and 11 bases lay in between. The length of the CDR3 is 14 residues. The germline V gene encodes CDR1 DFQATT and CDR2 SNEGSKA (reference sequence). CDR3 DNA: TGCAGTGCTAGTAGTGGGTGGGACACCGGGGAGCTGTTTTTT. Protein sequence: CSASSGWDTGELFF.

This clonotype was picked up a small number of times. The chain links TRBV6-1 to TRBJ2-1; 10 bases fit TRBD2. Germline CDR1 is MNHNS and CDR2 is SASEGT. CDR3 size: 16 residues. The ends lost 6 bases at V and 2 bases at J; junction bases unmatched: 7. The CDR3 region is CASRSPLAGAYNEQFF. The CDR3 DNA reads as TGTGCCAGCAGGTCCCCCCTAGCGGGAGCCTACAATGAGCAGTTCTTC.

This clonotype was observed many times. This chain links TRBV10-3 with TRBJ1-3; D perhaps matches TRBD1 (6 bases). Trimming took off 4 bases at V and 2 bases at J, with 12 bases between the two ends. The CDR3 runs to 15 residues. Germline V gene sequence: CDR1 ENHRY, CDR2 SYGVKD. Here the CDR3 DNA reads TGTGCCATCAGTGCCACAGGGTCTCCTGGAAACACCATATATTTT. Protein sequence: CAISATGSPGNTIYF.

The chain employs TRBV11-2 and TRBJ2-1, with 8 bases that match TRBD2. V lost 2 bases and J lost 4; bases outside the gene matches: 10. This CDR3 comprises 17 residues. Germline-derived CDR1 and CDR2 are SGHAT and FQNNGV. The CDR3 loop is CASSLREGGLKYNEQFF. The DNA of the CDR3 is TGTGCCAGCAGCTTACGGGAGGGGGGGCTAAAATACAATGAGCAGTTCTTC.

This clonotype was counted a few times. One end of the junction is discordant with germline, which a read error may explain. V and J are TRBV7-7 and TRBJ2-1; tentative D call: TRBD1 (6 bases). CDR1 and CDR2 from the germline V gene are SSHAT and FNYEAQ (reference sequence). This CDR3 comprises 15 residues. The CDR3: CASSLESGVGNEQFF. The DNA for the CDR3 is TGTGCTAGCAGCTTAGAGTCAGGGGTAGGGAATGAGCAGTTCTTC.

The V call is TRBV25-1, the J call TRBJ2-5; D perhaps matches TRBD2 (6 bases). This CDR3 has 14 residues. The germline V gene encodes CDR1 MGHDK and CDR2 SYGVNS. V lost 6 bases and J lost 0, with 11 bases in between. Here the CDR3 DNA reads TGTGCCAGCAGCAAACGGGGGAACCAAGAGACCCAGTACTTC. Translated: CASSKRGNQETQYF. Based on the CDR3 plus reference TRBV25-1 and TRBJ2-5, the full variable domain is EADIYQTPRYLVIGTGKKITLECSQTMGHDKMYWYQQDPGMELHLIHYSYGVNSTEKGDLSSESTVSRIRTEHFPLTLESARPSHTSQYLCASSKRGNQETQYFGPGTRLLVL.

This clonotype was seen a few times. This sequence joins TRBV9 and TRBJ2-1, with a weak D call TRBD1 (5 bases). Trimming stripped 3 bases from V and 6 bases from J, with 10 bases between. Germline V gene data show CDR1 as SGDLS and CDR2 as YYNGEE. This CDR3 is built from 13 residues. CDR3 in DNA: TGTGCCAGCAGCGACCGCAGGGTCAATGAGCAGTTCTTC. Translation gives CASSDRRVNEQFF.

This clonotype was seen more than once but under ten times. The chain is built from TRBV30 and TRBJ2-1; 9 bases map to TRBD2. V was pared by 8 bases and J by 9 bases, with 8 bases of the junction left unmatched. The CDR3 sequence is 12 residues long. Per the germline V gene, CDR1 is GTSNPN and CDR2 is SVGIG (reference sequence). The CDR3, as DNA: TGTGCCCGGGGTAGCGGGAGTGGTGAGCAGTTCTTC. This gives the protein CARGSGSGEQFF.

This clonotype was found a few times. CDR3 sequence: CASRPDSTYGYTF. DNA of the CDR3: TGTGCCAGCAGACCCGACAGTACCTATGGCTACACCTTC. V is TRBV12-3 or TRBV12-4 and J is TRBJ1-2; perhaps TRBD1 as D (5 bases). The V end lost 6 bases, the J end lost 4 bases, and 12 bases lay between the germline ends. CDR3 length equals 13 residues.